This passage covers 5 T cell receptor beta chains from one sample sequenced in a study of T cell changes during pregnancy in multiple sclerosis. This table comes from immunoSEQ multiplex PCR, and its TCRdb copy is limited to in-frame clones, with some not included. The repertoire includes tens of thousands of clones, 92% of them detected once, and more than 1.5% sits in the top ten. This material consisted of peripheral blood, taken in the first trimester of pregnancy. These receptors all stem from a female donor with multiple sclerosis, enrolled in a pregnancy study.

The chain carries TRBV25-1 and TRBJ1-1, with 7 bases matching TRBD1. V trimming: 5 bases; J trimming: 0 bases; junction bases outside the gene matches: 3. The length of the CDR3 is 14 residues. Germline loops: CDR1 MGHDK, CDR2 SYGVNS. The CDR3 DNA reads TGTGCCAGCAGTAAGGGGGCCCTGAACACTGAAGCTTTCTTT. It specifies CASSKGALNTEAFF.

V is TRBV11-3 and J is TRBJ2-5; D unresolved. V lost 0 bases and J 7 bases, leaving 6 bases between the germline ends. The CDR3 has 12 amino acids. Germline loops: CDR1 SGHNT, CDR2 YENEEA. This CDR3 is CASSLDRGTQYF. CDR3 coding DNA: TGTGCCAGCAGCTTAGATCGAGGGACCCAGTACTTC.

The genes are TRBV6-5 and TRBJ1-5; TRBD1 matches 10 bases. CDR1 and CDR2 (germline): MNHEY, SVGAGI. V gave up 6 bases and J gave up 7 bases; unmatched junction bases: 6. The CDR3 is 14 amino acids. The DNA for the CDR3 is TGTGCCAGCAGCTATGACAGGGGGCTCCAGCCCCAGCATTTT. The encoded protein is CASSYDRGLQPQHF.

This rearrangement joins TRBV5-1 to TRBJ1-1; 9 positions agree with TRBD1. Germline CDR1 and CDR2: SGHRS and YFSETQ. The ends lost 4 bases at V and 4 bases at J; junction bases unmatched: 5. This CDR3 is 14 amino acids long. The CDR3 DNA is TGCGCCAGCAGCACGGGACAGGGAAGCACTGAAGCTTTCTTT. Residues: CASSTGQGSTEAFF.

The chain is built from TRBV5-4 and TRBJ2-5, with a tentative D call TRBD1 (7 bases). Germline loops: CDR1 SGHNT, CDR2 YYREEE (reference sequence). The CDR3 has 13 amino acids. Trimming removed 4 bases at V and 4 bases at J, with 11 bases between. Here the CDR3 DNA reads TGTGCCAGCAGCCGTCAGGGGGGAGAGACCCAGTACTTC. Translated: CASSRQGGETQYF.